This T cell receptor (beta chain) was captured in a study of shared clonotypes between healthy human individuals. The CDR3 spans 14 residues. Losses at the gene ends were 3 bases for V and 3 bases for J; bases not matched to a gene: 4. Germline assignment: CDR1 SGDLS and CDR2 YYNGEE. Assay: immunoSEQ multiplex PCR; the TCRdb copy retains only in-frame clones and omits some. The repertoire holds nearly 1,000,000 clones, with 70% to 85% as singletons. This clone was counted between two and nine times. In the same sample, other DNA sequences code for this CDR3. The chain joins TRBV9 to TRBJ2-5; 8 nucleotides align to TRBD2. The receptor's source is a man aged 18 to 30 in good health. Sequencing was done on a sample of memory CD4+ T cells sorted from blood. Described subset: CD45RA-negative fraction. Here the CDR3 DNA reads TGTGCCAGCAGCGCCTTAGCGGGGAAAGAGACCCAGTACTTC. Translated, it gives CASSALAGKETQYF.